The present entry profiles one T cell receptor beta chain with its context. Its antigen target is currently unknown. Base qualities are missing; no much larger clone stands one base away. The record originates from a study of blood T cell repertoires in COVID-19 (dated by TCRdb to 2020 to 2022). Describing the broader study: Samples covering the acute and convalescent phases of COVID-19 were provided by collaborators in the United States, Italy and Spain. A freely available public database, intended as a resource for researchers studying the immune response to SARS-CoV-2, is where the repertoires were released. Samples came from the ongoing ImmuneRACE study (first 160 participants) plus 1,254 subjects from 6 global collaborators. Deeply sampled blood TCRbeta repertoires from subjects exposed to, actively infected with, or recovered from COVID-19 were included in the dataset. The prospective study material was composed of cDNA or gDNA derived from T cells, B-cell-depleted T cells, or PBMCs. The sample metadata nearly always contained a de-identified subject ID, COVID-19 status, age in years and sex. Where HLA class I and class II types were available, the types were taken from metadata supplied by the sample provider, not from assay-based typing.

Results the study describes overall, beyond this receptor: Clinical and demographic metadata were provided uncurated, with the amount varying by source and participant.

Whole blood was collected in K2EDTA tubes by collaborating institutions according to the institutions' own protocols. For TCRbeta analysis, collaborators shipped samples in one of three forms: frozen whole blood, isolated PBMCs, or DNA extracted from either of those sample types. The cysteine opens and the phenylalanine closes a CDR3 of 20 amino acids. Only the CDR3 portion is preserved as DNA: 60 bases, with reading frame beginning at the first base. Clipping removes 2 bases from V and 3 bases from J, with 19 as the unmatched junction base count. The germline V gene (reference sequence) gives CDR1 as GTSNPN and CDR2 as SVGIG. TCRbeta CDR3 regions were amplified from genomic DNA using the immunoSEQ Assay, a bias-controlled multiplex PCR. In the paper's pipeline: The number of nucleated cells in each sample was estimated by amplification of reference gene primers within the assay. Sequence reads were collapsed and filtered to measure the absolute abundance of every unique TCRbeta CDR3 rearrangement. For each sample, productive Simpson clonality was calculated as the square root of Simpson's diversity index across productive rearrangements. TCRdb's version of the immuneACCESS table is confined to in-frame rearrangements and falls short of the full clone set. An unresolved V gene accounts for under half of the shortfall where checked; the remainder is of unknown origin. That table furnishes V, J and clone size, whereas the DNA furnished D and trimming. This sample comprises approximately 120,000 clones, about 80% of them detected only once. The ten most abundant clones make up roughly a tenth of the sample.

The material sequenced was peripheral blood. This clonotype was obtained from a human donor in a cohort sampled during active COVID-19. This chain joins TRBV30 to TRBJ2-3; 11 bases in the junction line up with TRBD2. The DNA sequence is as follows: TGTGCCTGGAGTCGAAGACTGATTAGCGGGGGGGGCAGTGGAACAGATACGCAGTATTTT. It translates as CAWSRRLISGGGSGTDTQYF.